This TCR beta chain was sequenced for a study of cytomegalovirus exposure and HLA in healthy donors. Findings and limits, study-wide: Rare TCR sequences predominated, though certain public TCRs were found in many donors. A later analysis found TCR association rates differed by HLA locus, highest for DRB1 and lowest for HLA-C.

Primers for the PCR totalled 60 Vbeta and 13 Jbeta. Source study methods: Later, an analysis found approximately 80 million unique TCR beta chains, and 9.5 million to 12 million of these were shared. Some clones are missing from TCRdb's copy, which holds only in-frame ones; the method was immunoSEQ multiplex PCR. V and J calls and clone size are given by that table; D and trimming were obtained from the DNA. The sample lists some 130,000 clones, more than 75% occurring once. The CDR3 extends over 15 amino acids. The ends were cut back, 5 bases at V and 1 base at J, with 12 bases in the middle. Looked up from germline, CDR1 is MDHEN and CDR2 is SYDVKM. Turning to this clone: Its specificity is unknown.

The chain is built from TRBV28 and TRBJ1-3, with a possible D match to TRBD1 (6 bases). The receptor's source is a female donor in good health and CMV-seronegative. Material for sequencing was PBMCs. CDR3 sequence reads: CASSALGASGNTIYF. The CDR3 nucleotides read TGTGCCAGCAGTGCCCTGGGGGCATCTGGAAACACCATATATTTT.